This T cell receptor beta chain was observed in a study of control samples from healthy donors and cancer patients. Some clones are missing from TCRdb's copy, which holds only in-frame ones; the method was immunoSEQ multiplex PCR. This sample yields 200,000 or so clones, of which about 89% are seen a single time; 1.8% belongs to the top ten. Trimming shortened V by 4 bases and J by 6 bases, and 22 bases separated the two germline ends. Germline CDR1 and CDR2: MNHEY and SMNVEV (reference sequence). The CDR3 runs 16 residues. What was sequenced was blood. The rearrangement links TRBV27 to TRBJ2-7; perhaps D is TRBD1 or TRBD2 (5 bases each). This sequence originates from a man aged 30-40 years in good health. The CDR3 sequence is CASSSLGAGEGSEQYF. CDR3 nucleotides: TGTGCCAGCAGTTCCCTCGGGGCAGGTGAGGGGAGCGAGCAGTACTTC.